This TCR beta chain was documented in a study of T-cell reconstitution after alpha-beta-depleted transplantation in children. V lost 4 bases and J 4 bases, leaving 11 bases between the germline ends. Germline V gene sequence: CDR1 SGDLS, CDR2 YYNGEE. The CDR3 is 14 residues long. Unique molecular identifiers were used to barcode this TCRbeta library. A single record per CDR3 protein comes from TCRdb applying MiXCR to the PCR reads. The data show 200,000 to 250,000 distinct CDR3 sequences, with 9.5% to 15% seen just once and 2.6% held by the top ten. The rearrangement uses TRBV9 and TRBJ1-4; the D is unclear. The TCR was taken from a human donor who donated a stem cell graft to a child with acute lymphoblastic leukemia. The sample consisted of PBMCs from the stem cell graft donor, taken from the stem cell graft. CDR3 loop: CASSHRWGNEKLFF. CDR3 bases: TGTGCCAGCAGCCATCGATGGGGTAATGAAAAACTGTTTTTT.